The 18 T cell receptor beta chains below come from one sample, sequenced in a study of T cells in Graves' hyperthyroidism and ophthalmopathy. RNA transcripts were the template for amplifying TCR beta CDR3 regions. The TCR CDR3 first-round RT-PCR relied on the HTBI primer set. Via MiXCR, TCRdb re-called the multiplex PCR reads, giving one row per CDR3 protein. Of about 690,000 distinct CDR3 sequences in the sample, 15% to 20% were seen once. Sequencing was performed on blood. Receptors originate from a man aged 50-60 years with Graves' hyperthyroidism.

This clonotype came up many times. The chain joins TRBV11-2 to TRBJ2-5; D call uncertain. This CDR3 has 13 residues. The V gene's germline CDR1 is SGHAT and CDR2 FQNNGV. Trimming pared 4 bases from V and 4 bases from J, leaving 10 bases between. The CDR3 nucleotides read TGTGCCAGCAGCTCAGCTGTTCCAGAGACCCAGTACTTC. Translation gives CASSSAVPETQYF. Supplemented by reference TRBV11-2 and TRBJ2-5, the full variable domain reads EAGVAQSPRYKIIEKRQSVAFWCNPISGHATLYWYQQILGQGPKLLIQFQNNGVVDDSQLPKDRFSAERLKGVDSTLKIQPAKLEDSAVYLCASSSAVPETQYFGPGTRLLVL.

This clonotype was counted ten times or more. The genes are TRBV18 and TRBJ2-2; D unresolved. V lost 2 bases and J lost 1, with 8 bases in between. The CDR3 spans 15 residues. CDR1 and CDR2 from the germline V gene are KGHSH and LQKENI. This CDR3 reads CASSPLKWNTGELFF. The DNA of the CDR3 is TGTGCCAGCTCACCATTGAAATGGAACACCGGGGAGCTGTTTTTT.

This clonotype was seen once. The chain joins TRBV4-1 to TRBJ2-3, with D unclear. Germline-derived CDR1 and CDR2 are MGHRA and YSYEKL. This CDR3 region has 16 residues. Trimming took off 1 base at V and 4 bases at J, with 15 bases between the two ends. CDR3 sequence reads: CASSQGPTRAADTQYF. In DNA, the CDR3 is TGCGCCAGCAGCCAAGGCCCGACAAGGGCCGCAGATACGCAGTATTTT.

The sample holds many counts of this clonotype. This chain links TRBV5-1 with TRBJ2-3; TRBD2 matches 7 bases. CDR1 and CDR2 from the germline V gene are SGHRS and YFSETQ. This CDR3 is built from 15 residues. V lost 0 bases, J lost 12 bases, and 13 bases stayed unmatched. The chain's CDR3 is CASSLARGTPDFQYF. The DNA for the CDR3 is TGCGCCAGCAGCTTGGCGCGGGGGACTCCCGATTTCCAGTATTTT.

The chain joins TRBV25-1 to TRBJ1-4; D remains unclear. CDR1 is MGHDK and CDR2 is SYGVNS in the germline V gene. Trimming removed 0 bases at V and 3 bases at J, with 11 bases between. This CDR3 has 16 amino acids. CDR3 loop: CASSEYSGNPNEKLFF. As DNA, the CDR3 is TGTGCCAGCAGTGAATACTCGGGGAATCCTAATGAAAAACTGTTTTTT.

The chain recombines TRBV20-1 with TRBJ1-5; TRBD1 matches 8 bases. From germline, CDR1 is DFQATT and CDR2 SNEGSKA (reference sequence). The CDR3 is made up of 15 amino acids. Trimming at V came to 3 bases and at J to 4 bases, leaving 8 bases not matched to a gene. The CDR3 nucleotides read TGCAGTGCTAGGGCTTACCGGACAGGGAATCAGCCCCAGCATTTT. Protein product: CSARAYRTGNQPQHF.

This clonotype was detected only a few times. V and J are TRBV28 and TRBJ1-3, with D unclear. CDR1 and CDR2 from the germline V gene are MDHEN and SYDVKM. Between the trimmed V and J ends, which lost 4 bases and 4 bases, there was a span of 11 bases. The length of the CDR3 is 14 residues. The DNA of the CDR3 is TGTGCCAGCAGTTACATGGGGTCCGGAAACACCATATATTTT. It translates to CASSYMGSGNTIYF.

This clonotype was seen a few times. CDR3 protein: CASRGTSGGLNTGELFF. The CDR3 bases are TGTGCCAGCCGTGGGACTAGCGGGGGCCTAAATACCGGGGAGCTGTTTTTT. The chain joins TRBV9 to TRBJ2-2; 14 bases map to TRBD2. Germline V gene sequence: CDR1 SGDLS, CDR2 YYNGEE. V lost 7 bases and J lost 5; bases outside the gene matches: 10. This CDR3 is built from 17 residues.

This clonotype was counted at least ten times. V gene TRBV3-1 combines with J gene TRBJ1-4, with D possibly TRBD1 on 6 matching bases. CDR1 LGHDT and CDR2 YNNKEL come from the germline V gene (reference sequence). V lost 1 base to trimming and J lost 8 bases, with 11 bases between them. The CDR3 is made up of 14 amino acids. In DNA form, the CDR3 reads TGTGCCAGCAGCCAAGCGGGGGCAGGCGAAAAACTGTTTTTT. It encodes CASSQAGAGEKLFF. The full variable domain, with the rest looked up from reference TRBV3-1 and TRBJ1-4, is DTAVSQTPKYLVTQMGNDKSIKCEQNLGHDTMYWYKQDSKKFLKIMFSYNNKELIINETVPNRFSPKSPDKAHLNLHINSLELGDSAVYFCASSQAGAGEKLFFGSGTQLSVL.

This sequence joins TRBV7-6 and TRBJ1-1; D might be TRBD1 (6 bases). V was cut by 5 bases and J by 0 bases, with 19 bases left in between. Germline CDR1 is SGHVS and CDR2 is FNYEAQ. This CDR3 region has 17 residues. The chain's CDR3 is CASSPREGGYMNTEAFF. The CDR3 nucleotides are TGTGCCAGCAGCCCCCGGGAGGGGGGCTACATGAACACTGAAGCTTTCTTT. The full variable domain, completed using reference TRBV7-6 and TRBJ1-1, is GAGVSQSPRYKVTKRGQDVALRCDPISGHVSLYWYRQALGQGPEFLTYFNYEAQQDKSGLPNDRFSAERPEGSISTLTIQRTEQRDSAMYRCASSPREGGYMNTEAFFGQGTRLTVV.

This clonotype appeared many times. The J gene is TRBJ2-1, the V gene TRBV7-9, with D unresolved. This CDR3 is 15 amino acids long. Germline lookup yields CDR1 SEHNR and CDR2 FQNEAQ (reference sequence). The V end lost 1 base, the J end lost 6 bases, and 13 bases lay between the germline ends. Here the CDR3 DNA reads TGTGCCAGCAGCTTAGTGATCGGGCTATCCAATGAGCAGTTCTTC. Its protein product is CASSLVIGLSNEQFF.

J is TRBJ2-7 and V is TRBV4-1, with D perhaps matching TRBD1 (5 bases). The CDR3 consists of 13 residues. V shed 5 bases and J shed 12 bases, with 20 bases lying between them. Germline CDR1 MGHRA, CDR2 YSYEKL. CDR3 loop: CASSEQETPLPYF. The CDR3 DNA reads as TGCGCCAGCAGCGAACAGGAGACTCCTCTCCCGTACTTC.

This clonotype was counted many times. The V and J genes are TRBV20-1 and TRBJ2-5; TRBD2 matches 12 bases. The CDR3 runs to 15 residues. The V gene end was trimmed by 4 bases and the J gene end by 2 bases; junction bases not matched to a gene: 5. The germline CDR1 and CDR2 sequences are DFQATT and SNEGSKA (reference sequence). The CDR3 spells CSAIQTSGSQETQYF. The CDR3 DNA follows: TGCAGTGCTATTCAGACTAGCGGGAGTCAAGAGACCCAGTACTTC.

This clonotype was seen ten or more times. CDR3 amino acids: CAIRSDRAINYGYTF. DNA of the CDR3: TGTGCCATCAGATCCGACAGAGCTATTAACTATGGCTACACCTTC. The chain uses TRBV10-3 and TRBJ1-2, with D tentatively TRBD1 (5 bases). Germline assignment: CDR1 ENHRY and CDR2 SYGVKD. This CDR3 region has 15 residues. With 6 bases removed from V and 1 base from J, the gap between germline ends came to 15 bases.

Comment on this clonotype: A clone one base away is much larger, so this may be a read error. The chain combines TRBV27 with TRBJ2-2, with 7 bases lining up with TRBD2. The CDR3 covers 16 residues. Unmatched junction bases numbered 15, after V lost 7 bases and J lost 7 bases. The germline V gene has CDR1 MNHEY and CDR2 SMNVEV (reference sequence). CDR3 residues: CASMDWASGGGGELFF. The CDR3 nucleotides read TGTGCCAGCATGGATTGGGCTAGCGGAGGTGGCGGGGAGCTGTTTTTT.

V usage is TRBV3-1 and J usage is TRBJ2-1; 8 nucleotides align to TRBD2. Germline V lookup: CDR1 LGHDT, CDR2 YNNKEL (reference sequence). V gave up 1 base and J gave up 9 bases; unmatched junction bases: 11. This CDR3 is 16 amino acids long. The CDR3 nucleotides read TGTGCCAGCAGCCAAGGGAATAGCGGGATTGGGTTTGAGCAGTTCTTC. Its translation: CASSQGNSGIGFEQFF.

V is TRBV3-1 and J is TRBJ2-2, with a tentative D call TRBD2 (5 bases). V shed 1 base and J shed 7 bases, with 10 bases lying between them. This CDR3 region has 14 residues. Germline-derived CDR1 and CDR2 are LGHDT and YNNKEL (reference sequence). In DNA, the CDR3 is TGTGCCAGCAGCCAAGGGACTCAGAGCGGGGAGCTGTTTTTT. It encodes CASSQGTQSGELFF. The whole variable domain, remainder taken from reference TRBV3-1 and TRBJ2-2, is DTAVSQTPKYLVTQMGNDKSIKCEQNLGHDTMYWYKQDSKKFLKIMFSYNNKELIINETVPNRFSPKSPDKAHLNLHINSLELGDSAVYFCASSQGTQSGELFFGEGSRLTVL.

This clonotype was found many times. The J gene is TRBJ1-5, the V gene TRBV2; 8 nucleotides match TRBD1. The CDR3 sequence is 14 residues long. CDR1 SNHLY and CDR2 FYNNEI come from the germline V gene. V was pared by 6 bases and J by 6 bases, with 7 bases of the junction left unmatched. CDR3 coding DNA: TGTGCCAGCAGCGCTACAGGGGGAGTTCAGCCCCAGCATTTT. It codes for CASSATGGVQPQHF. Using reference TRBV2 and TRBJ1-5 for the parts outside the CDR3, the full variable domain is EPEVTQTPSHQVTQMGQEVILRCVPISNHLYFYWYRQILGQKVEFLVSFYNNEISEKSEIFDDQFSVERPDGSNFTLKIRSTKLEDSAMYFCASSATGGVQPQHFGDGTRLSIL.